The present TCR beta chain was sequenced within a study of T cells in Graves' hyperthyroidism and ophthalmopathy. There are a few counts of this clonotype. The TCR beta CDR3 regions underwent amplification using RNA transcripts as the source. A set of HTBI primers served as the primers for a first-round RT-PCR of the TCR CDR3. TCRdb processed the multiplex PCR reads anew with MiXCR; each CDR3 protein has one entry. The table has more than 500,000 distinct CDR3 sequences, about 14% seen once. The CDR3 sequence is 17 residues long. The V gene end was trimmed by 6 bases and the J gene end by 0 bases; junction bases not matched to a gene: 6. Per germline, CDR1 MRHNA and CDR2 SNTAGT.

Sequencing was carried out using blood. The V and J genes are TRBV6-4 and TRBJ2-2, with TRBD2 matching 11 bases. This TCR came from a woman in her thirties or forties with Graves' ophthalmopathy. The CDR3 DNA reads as TGTGCCAGCAGATCGACTAGCGGGGAACCGAACACCGGGGAGCTGTTTTTT. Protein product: CASRSTSGEPNTGELFF.